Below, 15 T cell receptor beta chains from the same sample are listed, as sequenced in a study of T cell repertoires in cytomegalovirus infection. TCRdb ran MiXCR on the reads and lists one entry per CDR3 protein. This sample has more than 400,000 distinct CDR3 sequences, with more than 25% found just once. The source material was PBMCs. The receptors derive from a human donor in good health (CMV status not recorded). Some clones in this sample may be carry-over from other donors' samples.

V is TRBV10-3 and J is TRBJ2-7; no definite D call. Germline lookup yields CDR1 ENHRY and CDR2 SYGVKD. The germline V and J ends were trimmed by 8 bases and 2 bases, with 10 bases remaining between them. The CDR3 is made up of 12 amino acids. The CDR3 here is CAIRSDTYEQYF. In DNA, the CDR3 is TGTGCCATCCGAAGCGACACCTACGAGCAGTACTTC.

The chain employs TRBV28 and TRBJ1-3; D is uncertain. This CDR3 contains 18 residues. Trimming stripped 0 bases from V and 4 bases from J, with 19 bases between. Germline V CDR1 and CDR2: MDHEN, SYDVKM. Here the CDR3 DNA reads TGTGCCAGCAGTTTATGGTTGAGGAGGCAGGTTGTGGGAAACACCATATATTTT. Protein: CASSLWLRRQVVGNTIYF.

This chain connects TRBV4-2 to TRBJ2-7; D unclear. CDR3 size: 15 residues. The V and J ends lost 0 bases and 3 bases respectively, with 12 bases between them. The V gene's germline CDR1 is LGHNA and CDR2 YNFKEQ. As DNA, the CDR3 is TGTGCCAGCAGCCAAGAGAAAGTCGGGTACTACGAGCAGTACTTC. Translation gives CASSQEKVGYYEQYF.

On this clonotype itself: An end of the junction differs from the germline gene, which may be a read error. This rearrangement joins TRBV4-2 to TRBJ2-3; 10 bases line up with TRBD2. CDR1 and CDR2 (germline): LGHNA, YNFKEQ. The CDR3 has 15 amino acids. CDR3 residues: CASSQRTSGTDTLYF. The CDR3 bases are TGTGCCAGCAGCCAGCGGACTAGCGGCACAGATACGCTGTATTTT.

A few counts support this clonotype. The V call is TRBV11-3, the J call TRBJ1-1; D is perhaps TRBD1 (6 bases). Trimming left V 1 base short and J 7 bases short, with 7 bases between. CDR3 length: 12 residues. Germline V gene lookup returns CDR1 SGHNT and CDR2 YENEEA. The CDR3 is CASSLGQVEAFF. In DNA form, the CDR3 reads TGTGCCAGCAGCTTAGGACAGGTTGAAGCTTTCTTT.

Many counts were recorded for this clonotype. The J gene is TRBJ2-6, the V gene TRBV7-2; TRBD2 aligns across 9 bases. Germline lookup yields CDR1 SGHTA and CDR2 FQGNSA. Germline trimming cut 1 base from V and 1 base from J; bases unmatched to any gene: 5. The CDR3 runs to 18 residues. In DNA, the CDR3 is TGTGCCAGCAGCTTAGGGCCAGCGGGAGGTTCTGGGGCCAACGTCCTGACTTTC. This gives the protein CASSLGPAGGSGANVLTF.

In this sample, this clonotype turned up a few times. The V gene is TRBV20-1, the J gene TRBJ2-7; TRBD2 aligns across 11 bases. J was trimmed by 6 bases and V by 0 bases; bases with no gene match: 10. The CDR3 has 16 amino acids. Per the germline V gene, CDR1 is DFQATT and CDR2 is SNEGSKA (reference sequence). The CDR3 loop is CSARDWVGTSGAEQYF. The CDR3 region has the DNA TGCAGTGCTAGAGATTGGGTCGGGACTAGCGGCGCCGAGCAGTACTTC.

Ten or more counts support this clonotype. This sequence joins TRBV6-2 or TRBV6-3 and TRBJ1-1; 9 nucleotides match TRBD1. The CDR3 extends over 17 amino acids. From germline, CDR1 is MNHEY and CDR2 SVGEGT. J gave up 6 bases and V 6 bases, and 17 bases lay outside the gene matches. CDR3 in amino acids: CASRLVPGQGPSAEAFF. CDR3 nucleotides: TGTGCCAGCAGGCTCGTCCCGGGACAGGGTCCCTCAGCTGAAGCTTTCTTT.

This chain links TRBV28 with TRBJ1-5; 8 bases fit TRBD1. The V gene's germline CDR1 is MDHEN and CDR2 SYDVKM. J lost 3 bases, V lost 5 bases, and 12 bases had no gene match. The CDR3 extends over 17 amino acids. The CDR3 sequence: CASSPRTGTGSNQPQHF. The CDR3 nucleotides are TGTGCCAGCAGTCCGCGAACCGGGACAGGTTCCAATCAGCCCCAGCATTTT.

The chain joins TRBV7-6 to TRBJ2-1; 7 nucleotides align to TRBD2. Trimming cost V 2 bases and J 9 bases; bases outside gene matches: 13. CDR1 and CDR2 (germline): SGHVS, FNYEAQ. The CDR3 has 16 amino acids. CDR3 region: CASSLWEGSGVGEQFF. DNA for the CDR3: TGTGCCAGCAGCTTATGGGAGGGTTCTGGCGTAGGTGAGCAGTTCTTC.

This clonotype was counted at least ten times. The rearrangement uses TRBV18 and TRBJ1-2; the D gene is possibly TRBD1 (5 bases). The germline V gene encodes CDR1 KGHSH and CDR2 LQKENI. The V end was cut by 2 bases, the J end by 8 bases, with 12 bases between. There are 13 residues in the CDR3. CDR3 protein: CASSPSRDHGYTF. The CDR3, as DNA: TGTGCCAGCTCACCATCTAGGGACCACGGCTACACCTTC.

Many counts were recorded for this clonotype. The CDR3 coding sequence is TGTGCCAGCAGCGACGGGCCTCCCTCCCAATACGAGCAGTACTTC. Its translation is CASSDGPPSQYEQYF. This chain links TRBV7-9 with TRBJ2-7; D call uncertain. CDR1 and CDR2 (germline): SEHNR, FQNEAQ (reference sequence). The CDR3 length is 15 residues. Trimming removed 5 bases at V and 4 bases at J, with 18 bases between.

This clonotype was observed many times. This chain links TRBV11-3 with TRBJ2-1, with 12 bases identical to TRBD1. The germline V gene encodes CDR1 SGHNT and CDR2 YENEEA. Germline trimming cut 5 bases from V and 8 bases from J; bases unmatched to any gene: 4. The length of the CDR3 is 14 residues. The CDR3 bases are TGTGCCAGCAGCCCCGGGACAGGGGGCTATGAGCAGTTCTTC. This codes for CASSPGTGGYEQFF. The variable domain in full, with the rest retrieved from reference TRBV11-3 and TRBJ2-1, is EAGVVQSPRYKIIEKKQPVAFWCNPISGHNTLYWYLQNLGQGPELLIRYENEEAVDDSQLPKDRFSAERLKGVDSTLKIQPAELGDSAVYLCASSPGTGGYEQFFGPGTRLTVL.

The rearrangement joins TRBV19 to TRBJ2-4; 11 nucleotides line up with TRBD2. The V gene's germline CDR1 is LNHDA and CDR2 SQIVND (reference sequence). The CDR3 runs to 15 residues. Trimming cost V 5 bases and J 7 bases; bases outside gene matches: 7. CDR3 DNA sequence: TGTGCCAGTAGTTCTCTAGCGGGAGGAGGTAACATTCAGTACTTC. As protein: CASSSLAGGGNIQYF. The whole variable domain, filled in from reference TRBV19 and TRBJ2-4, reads DGGITQSPKYLFRKEGQNVTLSCEQNLNHDAMYWYRQDPGQGLRLIYYSQIVNDFQKGDIAEGYSVSREKKESFPLTVTSAQKNPTAFYLCASSSLAGGGNIQYFGAGTRLSVL.

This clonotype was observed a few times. Here the CDR3 DNA reads TGTGCCAGCAGCCGGGGACTAGCAGCAAACAATGAGCAGTTCTTC. Protein sequence: CASSRGLAANNEQFF. The gene calls are TRBV5-3 and TRBJ2-1; the match to TRBD2 covers 9 bases. TRBV5-3 is an open reading frame, and its role is uncertain. J lost 5 bases, V lost 8 bases, and 11 bases had no gene match. This CDR3 is built from 15 residues.